The 15 T cell receptor beta chains below were found in one sample sequenced in a study of blood T cell repertoires in COVID-19. The repertoire was sequenced with immunoSEQ multiplex PCR; TCRdb's copy has only in-frame clones and lacks some. The table has fewer than 200,000 clones, 70% to 85% seen once. Sequencing input: PBMCs or T cells enriched from blood (not recorded which). These receptors were taken from a woman aged 70 to 79 in a cohort exposed to, infected with or recovered from COVID-19 (not recorded which).

This rearrangement joins TRBV7-9 to TRBJ1-2, with 9 bases lining up with TRBD1. Trimming cost V 5 bases and J 7 bases; bases outside gene matches: 8. From germline, CDR1 is SEHNR and CDR2 FQNEAQ (reference sequence). The CDR3 length is 14 residues. CDR3 DNA sequence: TGTGCCAGCAGCCTGGGACAGGGATTGGTTGGCTACACCTTC. This codes for CASSLGQGLVGYTF.

This rearrangement joins TRBV2 to TRBJ2-5, with 7 bases aligning to TRBD1. V dropped 7 bases and J dropped 5; count of bases not matched to a gene: 10. Germline V gene data show CDR1 as SNHLY and CDR2 as FYNNEI. The CDR3 extends over 14 amino acids. DNA of the CDR3: TGTGCCAGCAATGTCCAGGGCAGGGGGGAGACCCAGTACTTC. Encoded protein: CASNVQGRGETQYF.

The chain recombines TRBV2 with TRBJ2-5; D is perhaps TRBD2 (5 bases). The germline gives CDR1 SNHLY, CDR2 FYNNEI. The CDR3 totals 14 residues. The V end was cut by 5 bases, the J end by 1 base, with 11 bases between. In nucleotides, the CDR3 is TGTGCCAGCAGTTCAAACGGAGGCCAAGAGACCCAGTACTTC. Protein product: CASSSNGGQETQYF.

The V call is TRBV7-2, the J call TRBJ2-5; D unresolved. Trimming removed 5 bases at V and 1 base at J, with 11 bases between. The CDR3 has 14 residues. Germline loops: CDR1 SGHTA, CDR2 FQGNSA. The DNA of the CDR3 is TGTGCCAGCAGCCCCAGAAATCTCCAAGAGACCCAGTACTTC. Amino acids: CASSPRNLQETQYF. The whole variable domain, remainder taken from reference TRBV7-2 and TRBJ2-5, is GAGVSQSPSNKVTEKGKDVELRCDPISGHTALYWYRQSLGQGLEFLIYFQGNSAPDKSGLPSDRFSAERTGGSVSTLTIQRTQQEDSAVYLCASSPRNLQETQYFGPGTRLLVL.

The chain recombines TRBV2 with TRBJ2-1; 13 bases agree with TRBD2. Per germline, CDR1 SNHLY and CDR2 FYNNEI. Germline trimming cut 7 bases from V and 9 bases from J; bases unmatched to any gene: 6. This CDR3 region has 14 residues. In nucleotides, the CDR3 is TGTGCCAGCAAGGGGACTAGCGGGACCGGTGAGCAGTTCTTC. It encodes CASKGTSGTGEQFF.

The V and J genes are TRBV11-2 and TRBJ1-2; 8 bases match TRBD1. Trimming cost V 3 bases and J 6 bases; bases outside gene matches: 9. The germline V gene has CDR1 SGHAT and CDR2 FQNNGV. The CDR3 has 15 residues. As DNA, the CDR3 is TGTGCCAGCAGCTTCCGACAGGGGTTATCGGATGGCTACACCTTC. Its protein product is CASSFRQGLSDGYTF.

The chain recombines TRBV28 with TRBJ1-2, with D uncertain. The germline CDR1 and CDR2 sequences are MDHEN and SYDVKM. The CDR3 sequence is 12 residues long. Deletions cut 6 bases from V and 6 bases from J, with 11 bases between. The CDR3, as DNA: TGTGCCAGCAGGGGGAGCCTACATGGCTACACCTTC. The encoded protein is CASRGSLHGYTF.

This clone occurred a few times. The chain's CDR3 is CASSLGSSYNSPLHF. The CDR3, as DNA: TGTGCCAGCAGTTTAGGGAGCTCCTATAATTCACCCCTCCACTTT. The chain carries TRBV28 and TRBJ1-6; D remains ambiguous. The ends were cut back, 2 bases at V and 0 bases at J, with 5 bases in the middle. Germline V lookup: CDR1 MDHEN, CDR2 SYDVKM. The CDR3 loop spans 15 amino acids.

A single count supports this clone. This chain connects TRBV7-3 to TRBJ2-1, with D possibly being TRBD1 (6 bases). Germline lookup yields CDR1 SGHTA and CDR2 FQGTGA. The CDR3 is made up of 14 amino acids. Between the trimmed V and J ends, which lost 5 bases and 7 bases, there was a span of 15 bases. The CDR3 nucleotides are TGTGCCAGCAGCAGACCGGGACATTCGAATGAGCAGTTCTTC. Translated: CASSRPGHSNEQFF.

This chain connects TRBV7-9 to TRBJ1-3; 7 bases are a match to TRBD1. After removal of 4 bases from V and 3 bases from J, the junction contained 6 bases not matched to a gene. From germline, CDR1 is SEHNR and CDR2 FQNEAQ (reference sequence). The CDR3 runs 15 residues. The CDR3 DNA reads as TGTGCCAGCAGCTCTACAGGGGAAGGTGGAAACACCATATATTTT. Encoded protein: CASSSTGEGGNTIYF.

The chain carries TRBV30 and TRBJ1-5; D unclear. The length of the CDR3 is 14 residues. The germline CDR1 and CDR2 sequences are GTSNPN and SVGIG (reference sequence). Trimming took off 0 bases at V and 6 bases at J, with 12 bases between the two ends. The CDR3, as DNA: TGTGCCTGGAGTGTAGGCGGATTCCGTCAGCCCCAGCATTTT. This translates into CAWSVGGFRQPQHF.

This sequence joins TRBV12-5 and TRBJ2-5; TRBD2 might be the D (5 bases). Germline CDR1 is LGHNT and CDR2 is FRNRAP. This CDR3 region has 15 residues. Trimming pared 6 bases from V and 0 bases from J, leaving 14 bases between. The CDR3 sequence: CASGLFREYQETQYF. In DNA, the CDR3 is TGTGCTAGTGGCCTATTTCGGGAATACCAAGAGACCCAGTACTTC.

This chain links TRBV6-1 with TRBJ1-2; 12 positions match TRBD1. The CDR3 is 14 amino acids. From germline, CDR1 is MNHNS and CDR2 SASEGT. V shed 5 bases, J shed 7 bases, and the junction held 5 bases outside the gene matches. The CDR3 here is CASSLGQGAFGYTF. CDR3 bases: TGTGCCAGCAGTTTGGGACAGGGGGCTTTTGGCTACACCTTC.

This chain connects TRBV29-1 to TRBJ1-2; D is uncertain. Germline V gene data show CDR1 as SQVTM and CDR2 as ANQGSEA. V dropped 3 bases and J dropped 5 bases, with 10 bases sitting between them. This CDR3 has 12 residues. The CDR3 DNA follows: TGCAGCGTTGATCCAGGCCGTTATGGCTACACCTTC. Protein sequence: CSVDPGRYGYTF.

This clone turned up a few times. This chain joins TRBV19 and TRBJ1-4; D might be TRBD1 (5 bases). Germline V lookup: CDR1 LNHDA, CDR2 SQIVND (reference sequence). This CDR3 is 15 amino acids long. V was clipped by 6 bases and J by 3 bases, with 14 bases between them. The CDR3 DNA sequence: TGTGCCAGTAGCCCCTCCAGGGCTTCTAATGAAAAACTGTTTTTT. Its protein is CASSPSRASNEKLFF.